The 16 T cell receptor beta chains in this list originate from one sample, sequenced in a study of blood T cell repertoires in COVID-19. The data were produced by immunoSEQ multiplex PCR, yet TCRdb's version contains in-frame clones alone and is incomplete. The table records about 43,000 clones, roughly 85% of them present only once. The source material was peripheral blood. The source is a man aged 55 to 69 with active COVID-19.

This chain links TRBV24-1 with TRBJ1-2; D possibly corresponds to TRBD1 (6 bases). This CDR3 is built from 13 residues. V was trimmed by 3 bases and J by 2 bases, leaving 6 bases between them. From germline, CDR1 is KGHDR and CDR2 SFDVKD. In DNA, the CDR3 is TGTGCCACCAGTGATCAGGGGAACTATGGCTACACCTTC. Its translation is CATSDQGNYGYTF.

The rearrangement links TRBV2 to TRBJ2-4; TRBD2 matches at 7 bases. CDR3 length: 16 residues. CDR1 is SNHLY, CDR2 FYNNEI, per germline. The junction had 15 bases not matched to a gene; V was cut back by 8 bases and J by 5 bases. CDR3 amino acids: CASSPRGSGYENIQYF. CDR3 sequence (DNA): TGTGCCAGCTCGCCCCGCGGGAGCGGGTACGAAAACATTCAGTACTTC.

As concerns this clone: Different DNA sequences within this sample yield the same CDR3. The rearrangement joins TRBV19 to TRBJ2-1; 7 bases agree with TRBD2. Losses at the gene ends were 5 bases for V and 8 bases for J; bases not matched to a gene: 9. CDR1 is LNHDA and CDR2 is SQIVND in the germline V gene (reference sequence). The CDR3 runs 14 residues. Here the CDR3 DNA reads TGTGCCAGTAGTTCACCCGGGGCGGGGGATGAGCAGTTCTTC. Amino acid sequence: CASSSPGAGDEQFF. The complete variable domain, with remaining parts taken from reference TRBV19 and TRBJ2-1, reads DGGITQSPKYLFRKEGQNVTLSCEQNLNHDAMYWYRQDPGQGLRLIYYSQIVNDFQKGDIAEGYSVSREKKESFPLTVTSAQKNPTAFYLCASSSPGAGDEQFFGPGTRLTVL.

The V and J genes are TRBV18 and TRBJ2-5; 14 bases match TRBD2. Trimming took 0 bases from V and 4 from J; bases not matched to a gene: 4. CDR1 is KGHSH, CDR2 LQKENI, per germline. There are 17 residues in the CDR3. The CDR3 DNA reads TGTGCCAGCTCACCACCCGGACTAGCGGGAGGCCCAGAGACCCAGTACTTC. Its translation: CASSPPGLAGGPETQYF.

This clone has just a few counts. J is TRBJ1-2 and V is TRBV3-1 (or the pseudogene TRBV3-2), with TRBD1 identical over 9 bases. CDR1 and CDR2 from the germline V gene are LGHDT and YNNKEL (reference sequence). The CDR3 is 16 amino acids. The V gene end was trimmed by 6 bases and the J gene end by 4 bases; junction bases not matched to a gene: 12. The CDR3 spells CASRPNPGTGTYGYTF. Written as DNA, the CDR3 is TGTGCCAGCAGACCCAACCCCGGGACAGGGACCTATGGCTACACCTTC.

This clone was detected only once. The chain joins TRBV20-1 to TRBJ1-2; TRBD1 might be the D (6 bases). CDR1 and CDR2 (germline): DFQATT, SNEGSKA (reference sequence). V shed 7 bases and J shed 2 bases, with 8 bases lying between them. The CDR3 is 11 residues long. The CDR3 region has the DNA TGCAGTGTCAGGGGAAACTATGGCTACACCTTC. Protein sequence: CSVRGNYGYTF.

The chain links TRBV12-3 or TRBV12-4 to TRBJ2-3; 7 bases agree with TRBD2. Trimming cost V 5 bases and J 8 bases; bases outside gene matches: 7. The CDR3 is made up of 13 amino acids. The CDR3 nucleotides read TGTGCCAGCAGTAGTCCCCCGGGGGGTACGCAGTATTTT. The encoded protein is CASSSPPGGTQYF.

The chain has TRBV3-1 (or the pseudogene TRBV3-2) and TRBJ2-5; 10 nucleotides line up with TRBD2. With 4 bases clipped from V and 0 bases from J, the junction kept 8 bases outside the gene matches. Looked up from germline, CDR1 is LGHDT and CDR2 is YNNKEL (reference sequence). The CDR3 is 17 residues long. The CDR3 DNA is TGTGCCAGCAGCCCCGGGGTAGCGGGAGGTTACCAAGAGACCCAGTACTTC. Its translation is CASSPGVAGGYQETQYF.

The genes are TRBV5-6 and TRBJ2-1, with 9 bases matching TRBD2. The J segment lost 7 bases and the V segment lost 2 bases, leaving 13 bases of the junction unmatched. This CDR3 is 17 amino acids long. The germline CDR1 and CDR2 sequences are SGHDT and YYEEEE. Here the CDR3 DNA reads TGTGCCAGCAGCTTTCCGCTAGCGGGGACCTTGGGGAATGAGCAGTTCTTC. Protein sequence: CASSFPLAGTLGNEQFF.

This chain uses TRBV7-9 with TRBJ2-5, with D possibly TRBD2 on 7 matching bases. CDR3 length: 14 residues. The germline gives CDR1 SEHNR, CDR2 FQNEAQ (reference sequence). Trimming pared 8 bases from V and 1 base from J, leaving 14 bases between. Here the CDR3 DNA reads TGTGCCAGCGCCAACAGGGAGGGCCAAGAGACCCAGTACTTC. Its translation is CASANREGQETQYF.

The chain joins TRBV29-1 to TRBJ1-4; TRBD1 matches at 8 bases. The CDR3 extends over 13 amino acids. CDR1 and CDR2 from the germline V gene are SQVTM and ANQGSEA. V lost 7 bases to trimming and J lost 2 bases; unmatched junction nucleotides: 3. Here the CDR3 DNA reads TGCAGCGCTGACAGGGGCACTAATGAAAAACTGTTTTTT. The encoded protein is CSADRGTNEKLFF.

This sequence joins TRBV3-1 (or the pseudogene TRBV3-2) and TRBJ1-1, with D unresolved. V lost 0 bases and J lost 1, with 9 bases in between. Germline V gives CDR1 LGHDT, CDR2 YNNKEL (reference sequence). CDR3 length: 15 residues. In DNA form, the CDR3 reads TGTGCCAGCAGCCAAGATGCCGTGAGGAACACTGAAGCTTTCTTT. This sequence encodes CASSQDAVRNTEAFF.

CDR3 nucleotide sequence: TGTGCCAGCGGGCACCAATTCGGCTACACCTTC. Its protein product is CASGHQFGYTF. The J gene is TRBJ1-2, the V gene TRBV2; no definite D call. The V gene lost 8 bases and the J gene lost 8 bases, with 12 bases spanning the gap. The CDR3 consists of 11 residues. CDR1 is SNHLY and CDR2 is FYNNEI in the germline V gene.

This rearrangement joins TRBV11-2 to TRBJ2-2, with unresolved D. The length of the CDR3 is 15 residues. CDR1 is SGHAT and CDR2 is FQNNGV in the germline V gene. The V end was cut by 3 bases, the J end by 1 base, with 9 bases between. The CDR3 bases are TGTGCCAGCAGCTTTAGCCTAGAGAACACCGGGGAGCTGTTTTTT. It is translated as CASSFSLENTGELFF.

This chain connects TRBV2 to TRBJ1-6; D might be TRBD1 (6 bases). CDR3 length: 14 amino acids. Germline V CDR1 and CDR2: SNHLY, FYNNEI. Trimming shortened V by 5 bases and J by 5 bases, and 10 bases separated the two germline ends. The DNA for the CDR3 is TGTGCCAGCAGTCCCGGACAGAATAATTCACCCCTCCACTTT. Its translation: CASSPGQNNSPLHF. Complete variable domain (other parts from reference TRBV2 and TRBJ1-6): EPEVTQTPSHQVTQMGQEVILRCVPISNHLYFYWYRQILGQKVEFLVSFYNNEISEKSEIFDDQFSVERPDGSNFTLKIRSTKLEDSAMYFCASSPGQNNSPLHFGNGTRLTVT.

This clone appeared a single time. The V and J genes are TRBV3-1 (or the pseudogene TRBV3-2) and TRBJ1-1; perhaps TRBD1 as D (6 bases). The CDR3 runs to 15 residues. Germline assignment: CDR1 LGHDT and CDR2 YNNKEL (reference sequence). The ends were cut back, 4 bases at V and 4 bases at J, with 16 bases in the middle. The CDR3 DNA follows: TGTGCCAGCAGCCCTCAGGGGAGTTTCGGCACTGAAGCTTTCTTT. It translates to CASSPQGSFGTEAFF.